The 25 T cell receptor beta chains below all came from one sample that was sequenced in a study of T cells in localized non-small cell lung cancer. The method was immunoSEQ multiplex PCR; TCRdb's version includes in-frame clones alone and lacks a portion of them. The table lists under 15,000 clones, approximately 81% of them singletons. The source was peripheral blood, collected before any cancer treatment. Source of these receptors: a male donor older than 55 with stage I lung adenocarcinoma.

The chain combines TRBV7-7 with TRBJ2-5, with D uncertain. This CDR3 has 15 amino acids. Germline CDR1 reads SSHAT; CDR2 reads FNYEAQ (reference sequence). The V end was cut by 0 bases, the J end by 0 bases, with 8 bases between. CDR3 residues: CASSLAPADQETQYF. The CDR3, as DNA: TGTGCCAGCAGCTTAGCGCCGGCAGACCAAGAGACCCAGTACTTC.

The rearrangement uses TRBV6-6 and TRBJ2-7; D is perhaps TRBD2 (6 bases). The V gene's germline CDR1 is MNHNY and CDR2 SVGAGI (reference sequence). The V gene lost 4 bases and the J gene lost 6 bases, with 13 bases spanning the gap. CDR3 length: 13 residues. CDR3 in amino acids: CASSSPGTPEQYF. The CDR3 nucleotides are TGTGCCAGCAGTTCCCCCGGGACTCCCGAGCAGTACTTC.

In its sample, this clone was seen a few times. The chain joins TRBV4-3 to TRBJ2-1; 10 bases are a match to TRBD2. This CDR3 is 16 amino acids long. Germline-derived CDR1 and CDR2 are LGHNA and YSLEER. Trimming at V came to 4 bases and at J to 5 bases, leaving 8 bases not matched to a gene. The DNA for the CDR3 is TGCGCCAGCAGCCGAGAAGCGGGGGGGTTTAACAATGAGCAGTTCTTC. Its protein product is CASSREAGGFNNEQFF.

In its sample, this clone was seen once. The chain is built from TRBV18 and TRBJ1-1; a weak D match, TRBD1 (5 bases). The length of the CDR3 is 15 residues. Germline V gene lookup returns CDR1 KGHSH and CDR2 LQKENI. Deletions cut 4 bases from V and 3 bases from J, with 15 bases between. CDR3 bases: TGTGCCAGCTCACGAGAAGAGGGGCAGGACACTGAAGCTTTCTTT. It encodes CASSREEGQDTEAFF.

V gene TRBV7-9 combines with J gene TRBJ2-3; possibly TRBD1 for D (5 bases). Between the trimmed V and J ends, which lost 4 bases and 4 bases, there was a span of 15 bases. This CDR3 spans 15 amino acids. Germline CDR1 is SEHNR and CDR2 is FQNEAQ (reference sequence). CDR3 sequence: CASSSQGLNPDTQYF. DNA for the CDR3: TGTGCCAGCAGCTCCCAGGGATTGAATCCAGATACGCAGTATTTT.

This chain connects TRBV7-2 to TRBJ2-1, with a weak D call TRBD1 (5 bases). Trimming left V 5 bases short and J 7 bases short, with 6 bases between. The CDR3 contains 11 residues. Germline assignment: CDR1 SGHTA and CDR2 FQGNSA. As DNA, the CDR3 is TGTGCCAGCAGCCCAGGGAATGAGCAGTTCTTC. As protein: CASSPGNEQFF.

The CDR3 sequence is CAWSRDGAGNTIYF. CDR3 in DNA: TGTGCCTGGTCCAGGGATGGGGCTGGAAACACCATATATTTT. The chain employs TRBV30 and TRBJ1-3, with D possibly being TRBD1 (5 bases). V was cut by 5 bases and J by 2 bases, with 13 bases left in between. The germline CDR1 and CDR2 sequences are GTSNPN and SVGIG (reference sequence). This CDR3 contains 14 residues. The whole variable domain, remainder taken from reference TRBV30 and TRBJ1-3, is SQTIHQWPATLVQPVGSPLSLECTVEGTSNPNLYWYRQAAGRGLQLLFYSVGIGQISSEVPQNLSASRPQDRQFILSSKKLLLSDSGFYLCAWSRDGAGNTIYFGEGSWLTVV.

The CDR3 bases are TGTGCCAGCAGCCAAGCCGGTAGTACGGGCCAGCCCCAGCATTTT. As protein: CASSQAGSTGQPQHF. The chain recombines TRBV4-2 with TRBJ1-5; the D is unclear. This CDR3 spans 15 amino acids. Germline V CDR1 and CDR2: LGHNA, YNFKEQ. Deletions cut 1 base from V and 7 bases from J, with 14 bases between.

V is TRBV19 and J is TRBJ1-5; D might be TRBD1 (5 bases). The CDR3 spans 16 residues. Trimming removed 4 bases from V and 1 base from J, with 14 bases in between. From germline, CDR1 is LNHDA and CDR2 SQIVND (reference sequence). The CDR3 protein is CASSRIHKGSNQPQHF. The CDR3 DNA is TGTGCCAGTAGTAGGATCCACAAGGGGAGCAATCAGCCCCAGCATTTT. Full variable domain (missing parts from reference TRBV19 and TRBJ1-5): DGGITQSPKYLFRKEGQNVTLSCEQNLNHDAMYWYRQDPGQGLRLIYYSQIVNDFQKGDIAEGYSVSREKKESFPLTVTSAQKNPTAFYLCASSRIHKGSNQPQHFGDGTRLSIL.

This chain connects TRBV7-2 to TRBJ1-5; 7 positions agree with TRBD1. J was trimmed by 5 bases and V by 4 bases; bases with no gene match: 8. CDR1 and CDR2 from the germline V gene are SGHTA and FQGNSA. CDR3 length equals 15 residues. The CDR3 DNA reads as TGTGCCAGCAGCTCCTCGGCAGGGGGTCATCAGCCCCAGCATTTT. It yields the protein CASSSSAGGHQPQHF.

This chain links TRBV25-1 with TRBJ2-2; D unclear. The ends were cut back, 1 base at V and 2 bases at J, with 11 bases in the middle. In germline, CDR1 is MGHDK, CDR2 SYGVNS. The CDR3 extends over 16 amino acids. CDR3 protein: CASSEWESTNTGELFF. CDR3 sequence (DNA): TGTGCCAGCAGTGAATGGGAATCCACCAACACCGGGGAGCTGTTTTTT.

CDR3 DNA sequence: TGTGCCTGGCACGGACGGTTAGCTAACTATGGCTACACCTTC. Its translation: CAWHGRLANYGYTF. The chain carries TRBV30 and TRBJ1-2; D not certain. This CDR3 has 14 amino acids. The germline V gene encodes CDR1 GTSNPN and CDR2 SVGIG (reference sequence). V was clipped by 5 bases and J by 0 bases, with 13 bases between them.

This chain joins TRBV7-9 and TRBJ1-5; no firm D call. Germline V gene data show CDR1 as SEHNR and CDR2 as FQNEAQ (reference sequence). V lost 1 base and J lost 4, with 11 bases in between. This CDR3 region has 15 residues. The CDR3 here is CASSLEGGINQPQHF. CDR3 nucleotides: TGTGCCAGCAGCTTAGAAGGAGGGATAAATCAGCCCCAGCATTTT.

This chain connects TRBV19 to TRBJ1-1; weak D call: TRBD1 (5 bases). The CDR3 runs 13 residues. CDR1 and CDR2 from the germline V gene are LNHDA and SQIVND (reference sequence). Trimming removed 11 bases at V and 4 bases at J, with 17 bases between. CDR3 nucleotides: TGTGCCTGTCTCGGGGCCGCTACCACTGAAGCTTTCTTT. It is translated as CACLGAATTEAFF.

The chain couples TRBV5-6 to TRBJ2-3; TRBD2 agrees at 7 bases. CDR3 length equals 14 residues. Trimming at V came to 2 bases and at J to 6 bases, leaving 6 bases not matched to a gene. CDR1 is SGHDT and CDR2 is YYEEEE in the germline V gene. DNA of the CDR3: TGTGCCAGCAGCTTCGGGGGGAGCGGTGATACGCAGTATTTT. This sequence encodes CASSFGGSGDTQYF.

CDR3 sequence (DNA): TGTGCCAGCAAGGGCATCAGGGAGCAGTACTTC. It translates to CASKGIREQYF. J is TRBJ2-7 and V is TRBV7-8; D gene ambiguous. Germline lookup yields CDR1 SGHVS and CDR2 FQNEAQ. The CDR3 totals 11 residues. The ends were cut back, 7 bases at V and 7 bases at J, with 11 bases in the middle.

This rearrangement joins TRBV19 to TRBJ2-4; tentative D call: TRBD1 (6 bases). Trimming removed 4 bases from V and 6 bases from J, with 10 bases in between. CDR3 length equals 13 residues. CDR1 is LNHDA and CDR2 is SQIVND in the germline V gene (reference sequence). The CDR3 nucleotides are TGTGCCAGTAGTACCTCGGACAGAAACATTCAGTACTTC. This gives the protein CASSTSDRNIQYF.

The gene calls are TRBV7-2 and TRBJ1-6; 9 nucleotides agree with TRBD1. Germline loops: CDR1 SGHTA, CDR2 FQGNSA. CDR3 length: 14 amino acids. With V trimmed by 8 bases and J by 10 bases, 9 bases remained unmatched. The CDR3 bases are TGTGCCAGCCGAGCTAATACAGGGGGCTCACCCCTCCACTTT. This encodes CASRANTGGSPLHF.

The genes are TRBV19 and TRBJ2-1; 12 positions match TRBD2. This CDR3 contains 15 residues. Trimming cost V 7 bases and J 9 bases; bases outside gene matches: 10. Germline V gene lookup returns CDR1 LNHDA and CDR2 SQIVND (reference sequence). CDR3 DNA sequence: TGTGCCAGTACTCCCTCTAGCGGGGGGGCCAGTGAGCAGTTCTTC. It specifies CASTPSSGGASEQFF.

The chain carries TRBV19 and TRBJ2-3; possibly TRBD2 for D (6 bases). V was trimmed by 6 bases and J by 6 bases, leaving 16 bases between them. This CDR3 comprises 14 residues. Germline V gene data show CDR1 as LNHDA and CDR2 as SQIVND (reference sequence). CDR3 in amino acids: CASSIRGAGDTQYF. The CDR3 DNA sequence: TGTGCCAGTAGCATCCGCGGGGCCGGCGATACGCAGTATTTT.

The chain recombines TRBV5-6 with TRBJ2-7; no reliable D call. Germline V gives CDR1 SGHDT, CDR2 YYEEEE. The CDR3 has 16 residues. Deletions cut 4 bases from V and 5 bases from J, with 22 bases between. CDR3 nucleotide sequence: TGTGCCAGCAGCCGACGACTTTCAGGAAGGTCAGACGAGCAGTACTTC. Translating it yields CASSRRLSGRSDEQYF.

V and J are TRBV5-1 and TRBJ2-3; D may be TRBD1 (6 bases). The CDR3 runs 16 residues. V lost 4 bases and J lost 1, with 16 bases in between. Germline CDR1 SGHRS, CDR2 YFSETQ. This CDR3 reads CASSLGTNWGTDTQYF. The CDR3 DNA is TGCGCCAGCAGCCTGGGGACAAACTGGGGCACAGATACGCAGTATTTT.

The CDR3 region is CASSLMGFDYGYTF. The CDR3, as DNA: TGTGCCAGCAGCTTAATGGGGTTTGACTATGGCTACACCTTC. The rearrangement joins TRBV7-9 to TRBJ1-2; D remains ambiguous. The CDR3 sequence is 14 residues long. Germline CDR1 SEHNR, CDR2 FQNEAQ (reference sequence). The V end lost 2 bases, the J end lost 3 bases, and 10 bases lay between the germline ends.

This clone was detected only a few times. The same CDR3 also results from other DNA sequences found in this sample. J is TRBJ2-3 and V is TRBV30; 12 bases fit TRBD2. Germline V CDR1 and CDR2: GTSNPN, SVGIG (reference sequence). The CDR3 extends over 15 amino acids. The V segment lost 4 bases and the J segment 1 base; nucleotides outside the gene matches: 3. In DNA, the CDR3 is TGTGCCTGGACTAGCGGGGGGGCCGGCACAGATACGCAGTATTTT. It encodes CAWTSGGAGTDTQYF.

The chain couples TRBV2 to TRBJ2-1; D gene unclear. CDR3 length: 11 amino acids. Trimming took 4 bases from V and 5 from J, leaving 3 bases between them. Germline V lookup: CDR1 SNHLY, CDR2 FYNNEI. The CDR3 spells CASSADNEQFF. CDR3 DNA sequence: TGTGCCAGCAGTGCAGACAATGAGCAGTTCTTC.